One T cell receptor beta chain is described in this entry. The sample originates from a study of blood T cell repertoires in COVID-19. Study-level background: From the United States, Italy and Spain came samples of acute and convalescent COVID-19. T cells, B-cell-depleted T cells, or PBMCs supplied cDNA or gDNA.

Germline V gene sequence: CDR1 MGHRA, CDR2 YSYEKL. With 4 bases removed from V and 0 bases from J, the gap between germline ends came to 16 bases. CDR3 size: 17 residues. The method was immunoSEQ multiplex PCR; TCRdb's version includes in-frame clones alone and lacks a portion of them. This table holds 95,000 to 110,000 clones, 70% to 90% found once. Sequencing input: peripheral blood. This sequence joins TRBV4-1 and TRBJ1-3; D perhaps matches TRBD1 (6 bases). The TCR originated in a man aged 45-65 years with active or convalescent COVID-19. The CDR3 DNA follows: TGCGCCAGCAGCCGGAGGCAGGGGTCCTCCTCTGGAAACACCATATATTTT. Its protein product is CASSRRQGSSSGNTIYF.